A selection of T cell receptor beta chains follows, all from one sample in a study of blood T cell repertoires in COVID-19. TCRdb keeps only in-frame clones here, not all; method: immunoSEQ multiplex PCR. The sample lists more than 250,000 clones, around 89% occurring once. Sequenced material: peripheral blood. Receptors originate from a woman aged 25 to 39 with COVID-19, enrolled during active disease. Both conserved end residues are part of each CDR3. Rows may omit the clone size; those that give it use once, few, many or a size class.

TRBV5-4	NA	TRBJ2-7	CASSMFSGVTYEQYF
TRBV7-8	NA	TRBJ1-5	CASSLLDRRNSNQPQHF
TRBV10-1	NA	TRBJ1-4	CASSESLSGVAVFF
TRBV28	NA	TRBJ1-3	CASSFTGGGNTIYF
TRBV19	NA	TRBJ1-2	CASSMQGGAYGYTF
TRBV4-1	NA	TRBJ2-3	CASSHDRATDTQYF
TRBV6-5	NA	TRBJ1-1	CASSYSRIQGFTEAFF
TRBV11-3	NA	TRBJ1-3	CASSDRQGGWHTIYF
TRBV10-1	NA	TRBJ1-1	CASSDGGGMRNTEAFF
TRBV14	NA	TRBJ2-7	CASSQSGGPYEQYF
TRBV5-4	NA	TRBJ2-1	CASSLGGLNNEQFF
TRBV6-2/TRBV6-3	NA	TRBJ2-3	CASSSKGAGDTQYF
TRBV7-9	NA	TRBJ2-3	CASSLESSWGTQYF
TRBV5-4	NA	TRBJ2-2	CASSLFGGNTGELFF
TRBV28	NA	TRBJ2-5	CASSPGTGAETQYF
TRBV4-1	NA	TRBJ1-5	CASSQDVGAGRQPQHF
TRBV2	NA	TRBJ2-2	CASRGRTGNTGELFF
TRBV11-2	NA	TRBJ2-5	CASSLGNGGGETQYF
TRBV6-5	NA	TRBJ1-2	CASSRDSPAYGYTF
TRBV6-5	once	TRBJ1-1	CASRTLGIMNTEAFF
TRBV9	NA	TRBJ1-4	CASSVGTDYNEKLFF
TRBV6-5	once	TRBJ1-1	CAAARSGTGGTEAFF
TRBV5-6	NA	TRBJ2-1	CASSLRGTGRYNEQFF
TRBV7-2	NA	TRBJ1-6	CASSQQGLGSPLHF
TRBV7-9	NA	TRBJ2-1	CASSLVDYDLDEQFF
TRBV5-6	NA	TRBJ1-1	CASSRILDRVHAFF
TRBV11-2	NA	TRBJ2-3	CAGQDRVSDTTQYF
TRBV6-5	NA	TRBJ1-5	CASSLTQAGQPQHF
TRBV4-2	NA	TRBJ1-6	CASSQVTPGAYYNSPLHF
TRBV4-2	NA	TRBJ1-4	CASSQDGTENEKLFF
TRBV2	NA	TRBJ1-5	CASSGGTGARQPQHF
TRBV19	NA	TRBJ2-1	CASTPGGTEQFF
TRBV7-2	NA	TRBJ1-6	CASSPGLNSPLHF